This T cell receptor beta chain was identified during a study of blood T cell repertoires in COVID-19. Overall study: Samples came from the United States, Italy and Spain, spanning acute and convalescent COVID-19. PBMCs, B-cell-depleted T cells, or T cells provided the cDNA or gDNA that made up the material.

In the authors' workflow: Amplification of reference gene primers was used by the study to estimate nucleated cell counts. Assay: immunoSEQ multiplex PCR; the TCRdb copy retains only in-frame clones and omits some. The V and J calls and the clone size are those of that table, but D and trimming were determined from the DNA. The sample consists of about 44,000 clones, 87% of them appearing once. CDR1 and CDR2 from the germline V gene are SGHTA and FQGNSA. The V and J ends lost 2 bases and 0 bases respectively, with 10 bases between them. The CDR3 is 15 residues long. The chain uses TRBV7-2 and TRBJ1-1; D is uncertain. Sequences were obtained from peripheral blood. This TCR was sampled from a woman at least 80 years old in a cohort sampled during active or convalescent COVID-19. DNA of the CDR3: TGTGCCAGCAGCTTAATGTCGAGTATGAACACTGAAGCTTTCTTT. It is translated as CASSLMSSMNTEAFF.